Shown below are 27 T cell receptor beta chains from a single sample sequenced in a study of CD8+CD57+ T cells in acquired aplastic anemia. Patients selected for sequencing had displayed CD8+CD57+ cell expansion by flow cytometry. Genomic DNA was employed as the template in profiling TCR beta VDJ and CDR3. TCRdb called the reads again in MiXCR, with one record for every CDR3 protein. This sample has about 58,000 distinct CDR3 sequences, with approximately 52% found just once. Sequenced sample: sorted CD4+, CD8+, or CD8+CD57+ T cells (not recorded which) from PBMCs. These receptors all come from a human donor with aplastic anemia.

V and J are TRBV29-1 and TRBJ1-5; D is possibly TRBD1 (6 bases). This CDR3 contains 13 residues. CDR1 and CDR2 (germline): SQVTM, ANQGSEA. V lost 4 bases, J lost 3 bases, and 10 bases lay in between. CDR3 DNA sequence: TGCAGCGTTGTGGACAGAGCCAATCAGCCCCAGCATTTT. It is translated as CSVVDRANQPQHF.

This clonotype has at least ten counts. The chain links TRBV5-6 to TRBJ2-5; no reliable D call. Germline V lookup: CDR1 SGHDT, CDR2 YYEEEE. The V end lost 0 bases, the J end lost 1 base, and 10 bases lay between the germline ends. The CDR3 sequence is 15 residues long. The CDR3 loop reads CASSLVQSFQETQYF. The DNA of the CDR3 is TGTGCCAGCAGCTTGGTACAGAGCTTCCAAGAGACCCAGTACTTC.

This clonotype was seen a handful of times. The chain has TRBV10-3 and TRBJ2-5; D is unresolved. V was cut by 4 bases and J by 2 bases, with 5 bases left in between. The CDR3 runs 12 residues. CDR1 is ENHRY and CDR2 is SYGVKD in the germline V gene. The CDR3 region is CAISGPQETQYF. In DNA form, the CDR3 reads TGTGCCATCAGTGGCCCACAAGAGACCCAGTACTTC.

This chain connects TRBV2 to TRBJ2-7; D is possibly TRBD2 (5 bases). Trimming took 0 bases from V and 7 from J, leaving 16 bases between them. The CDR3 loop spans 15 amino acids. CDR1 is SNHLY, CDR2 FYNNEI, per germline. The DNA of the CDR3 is TGTGCCAGCAGTGAAGCTGGGTTTGGGAGCTCAGAGCAGTACTTC. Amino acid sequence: CASSEAGFGSSEQYF.

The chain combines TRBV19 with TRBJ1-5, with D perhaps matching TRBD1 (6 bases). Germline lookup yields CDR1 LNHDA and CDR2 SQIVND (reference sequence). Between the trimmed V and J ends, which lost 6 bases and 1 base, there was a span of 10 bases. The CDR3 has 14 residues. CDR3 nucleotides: TGTGCCAGTAGCCGTGGGACAAGCAATCAGCCCCAGCATTTT. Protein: CASSRGTSNQPQHF.

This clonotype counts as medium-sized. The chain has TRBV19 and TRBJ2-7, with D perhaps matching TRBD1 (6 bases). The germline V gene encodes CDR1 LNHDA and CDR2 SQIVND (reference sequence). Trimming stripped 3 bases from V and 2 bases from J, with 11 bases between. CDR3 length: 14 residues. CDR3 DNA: TGTGCCAGTAGTATGGTGACAGGAACCTACGAGCAGTACTTC. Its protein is CASSMVTGTYEQYF.

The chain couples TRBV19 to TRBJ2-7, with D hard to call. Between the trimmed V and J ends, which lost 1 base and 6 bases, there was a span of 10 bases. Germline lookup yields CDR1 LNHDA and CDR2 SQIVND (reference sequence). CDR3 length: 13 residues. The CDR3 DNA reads TGTGCCAGTAGTATAGTCTTCGATGGCGAGCAGTACTTC. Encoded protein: CASSIVFDGEQYF. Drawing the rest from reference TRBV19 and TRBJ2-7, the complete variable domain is DGGITQSPKYLFRKEGQNVTLSCEQNLNHDAMYWYRQDPGQGLRLIYYSQIVNDFQKGDIAEGYSVSREKKESFPLTVTSAQKNPTAFYLCASSIVFDGEQYFGPGTRLTVT.

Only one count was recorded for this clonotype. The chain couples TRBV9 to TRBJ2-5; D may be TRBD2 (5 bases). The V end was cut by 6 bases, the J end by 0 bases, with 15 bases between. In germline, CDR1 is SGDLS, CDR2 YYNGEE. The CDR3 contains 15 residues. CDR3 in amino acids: CASTTEGGYQETQYF. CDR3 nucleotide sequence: TGTGCCAGCACGACGGAAGGAGGTTACCAAGAGACCCAGTACTTC.

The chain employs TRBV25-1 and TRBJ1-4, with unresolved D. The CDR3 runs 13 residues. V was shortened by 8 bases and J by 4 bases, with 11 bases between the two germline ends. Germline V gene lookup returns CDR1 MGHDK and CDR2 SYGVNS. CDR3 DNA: TGTGCCAGCGCCGCGGGGTATAATGAAAAACTGTTTTTT. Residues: CASAAGYNEKLFF.

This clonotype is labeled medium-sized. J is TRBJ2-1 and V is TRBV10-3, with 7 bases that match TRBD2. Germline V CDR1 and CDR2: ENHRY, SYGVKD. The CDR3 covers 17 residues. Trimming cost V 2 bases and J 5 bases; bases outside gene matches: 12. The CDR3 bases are TGTGCCATCAGTGAGATCTCCCTTGGCGGGAGAAACAATGAGCAGTTCTTC. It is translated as CAISEISLGGRNNEQFF.

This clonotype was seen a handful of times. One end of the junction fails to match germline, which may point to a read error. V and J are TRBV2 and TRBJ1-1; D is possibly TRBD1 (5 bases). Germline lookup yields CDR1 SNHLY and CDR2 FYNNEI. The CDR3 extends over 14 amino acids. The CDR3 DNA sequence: TGTGCCAGCAAAGTGGGGACGGCGGCCACTGAAGCTCTCTTT. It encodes CASKVGTAATEALF.

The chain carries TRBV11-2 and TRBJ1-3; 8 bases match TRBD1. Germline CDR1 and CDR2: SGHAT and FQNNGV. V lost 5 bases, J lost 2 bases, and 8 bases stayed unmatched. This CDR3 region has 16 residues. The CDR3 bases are TGTGCCAGCAGCCAGTGGACAGGGACGGCTGGAAACACCATATATTTT. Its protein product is CASSQWTGTAGNTIYF.

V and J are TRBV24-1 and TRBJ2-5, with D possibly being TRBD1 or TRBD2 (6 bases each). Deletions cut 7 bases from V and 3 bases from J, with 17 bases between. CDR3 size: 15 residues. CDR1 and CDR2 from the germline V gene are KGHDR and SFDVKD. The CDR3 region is CATSPMTGGKETQYF. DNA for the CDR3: TGTGCCACCAGCCCAATGACAGGCGGGAAAGAGACCCAGTACTTC.

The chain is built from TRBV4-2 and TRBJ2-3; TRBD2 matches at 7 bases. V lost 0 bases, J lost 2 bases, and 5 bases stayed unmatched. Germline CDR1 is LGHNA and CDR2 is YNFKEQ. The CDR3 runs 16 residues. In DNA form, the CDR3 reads TGTGCCAGCAGCCAAGATCCGAGCGGGGACACAGATACGCAGTATTTT. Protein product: CASSQDPSGDTDTQYF.

Here the CDR3 reads CASSSGGMNTEAFF. DNA for the CDR3: TGTGCCAGCAGCTCTGGGGGTATGAACACTGAAGCTTTCTTT. The V gene is TRBV25-1, the J gene TRBJ1-1; tentative D call: TRBD1 (5 bases). CDR3 length: 14 residues. V lost 6 bases to trimming and J lost 0 bases, with 11 bases between them. In germline, CDR1 is MGHDK, CDR2 SYGVNS.

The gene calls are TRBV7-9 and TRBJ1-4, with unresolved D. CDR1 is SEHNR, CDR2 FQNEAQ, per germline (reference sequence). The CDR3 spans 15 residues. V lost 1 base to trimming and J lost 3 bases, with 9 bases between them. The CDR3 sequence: CASSLGTSSNEKLFF. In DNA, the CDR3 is TGTGCCAGCAGCTTAGGGACGTCGTCTAATGAAAAACTGTTTTTT.

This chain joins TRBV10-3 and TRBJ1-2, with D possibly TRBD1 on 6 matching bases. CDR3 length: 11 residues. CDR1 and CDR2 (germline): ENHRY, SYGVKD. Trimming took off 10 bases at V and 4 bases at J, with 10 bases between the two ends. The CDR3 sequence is CATGQSYGYTF. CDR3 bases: TGTGCCACAGGACAGAGCTATGGCTACACCTTC.

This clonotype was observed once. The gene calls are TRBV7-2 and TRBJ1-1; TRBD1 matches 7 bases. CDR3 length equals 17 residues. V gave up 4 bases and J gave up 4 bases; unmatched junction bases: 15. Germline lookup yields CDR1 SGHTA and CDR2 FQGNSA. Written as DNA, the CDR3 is TGTGCCAGCAGCTCCTTTGACAGGGCGGGAGTTCGCACTGAAGCTTTCTTT. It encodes CASSSFDRAGVRTEAFF.

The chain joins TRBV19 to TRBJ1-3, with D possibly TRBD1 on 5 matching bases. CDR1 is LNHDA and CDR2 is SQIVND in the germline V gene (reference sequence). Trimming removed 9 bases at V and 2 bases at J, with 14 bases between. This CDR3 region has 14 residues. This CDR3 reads CASLDSDTGNTIYF. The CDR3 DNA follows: TGTGCCAGCCTAGACAGCGACACTGGAAACACCATATATTTT. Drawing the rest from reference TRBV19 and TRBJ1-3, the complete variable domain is DGGITQSPKYLFRKEGQNVTLSCEQNLNHDAMYWYRQDPGQGLRLIYYSQIVNDFQKGDIAEGYSVSREKKESFPLTVTSAQKNPTAFYLCASLDSDTGNTIYFGEGSWLTVV.

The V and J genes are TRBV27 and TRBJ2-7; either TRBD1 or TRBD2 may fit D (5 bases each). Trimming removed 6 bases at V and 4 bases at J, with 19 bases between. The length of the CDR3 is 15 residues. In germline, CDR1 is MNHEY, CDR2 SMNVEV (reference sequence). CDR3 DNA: TGTGCCAGCAGCTTGACCGGGACCGACATATACGAGCAGTACTTC. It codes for CASSLTGTDIYEQYF.

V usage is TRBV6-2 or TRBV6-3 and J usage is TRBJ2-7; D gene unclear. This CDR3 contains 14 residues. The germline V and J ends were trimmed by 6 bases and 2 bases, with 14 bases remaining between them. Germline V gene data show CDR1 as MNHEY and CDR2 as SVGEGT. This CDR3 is CASSTRTDPYEQYF. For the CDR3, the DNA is TGTGCCAGCAGCACCCGGACCGATCCCTACGAGCAGTACTTC.

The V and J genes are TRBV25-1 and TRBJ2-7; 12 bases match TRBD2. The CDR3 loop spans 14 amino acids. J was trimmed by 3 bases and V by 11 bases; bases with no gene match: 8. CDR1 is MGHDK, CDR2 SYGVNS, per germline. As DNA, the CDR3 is TGTGCCCGGAGTGCGGGACTAGCGGGCTACGAGCAGTACTTC. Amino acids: CARSAGLAGYEQYF.

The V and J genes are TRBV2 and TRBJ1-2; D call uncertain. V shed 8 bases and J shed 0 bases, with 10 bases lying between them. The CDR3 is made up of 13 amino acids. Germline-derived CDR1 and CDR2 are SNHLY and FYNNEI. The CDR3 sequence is CASRTDTNYGYTF. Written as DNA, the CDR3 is TGTGCCAGCCGAACAGATACTAACTATGGCTACACCTTC.

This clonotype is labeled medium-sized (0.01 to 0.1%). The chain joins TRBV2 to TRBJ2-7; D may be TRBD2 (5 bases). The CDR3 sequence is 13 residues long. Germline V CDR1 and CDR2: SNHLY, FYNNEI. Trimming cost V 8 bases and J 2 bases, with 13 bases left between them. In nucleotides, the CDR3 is TGTGCCAGCGCCACTACTAGGACCTACGAGCAGTACTTC. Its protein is CASATTRTYEQYF.

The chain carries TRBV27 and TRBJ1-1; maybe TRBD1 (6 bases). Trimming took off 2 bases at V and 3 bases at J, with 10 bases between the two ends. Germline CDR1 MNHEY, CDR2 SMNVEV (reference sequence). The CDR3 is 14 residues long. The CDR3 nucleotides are TGTGCCAGCAGTTTAGGGGGCGCTTACACTGAAGCTTTCTTT. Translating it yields CASSLGGAYTEAFF.

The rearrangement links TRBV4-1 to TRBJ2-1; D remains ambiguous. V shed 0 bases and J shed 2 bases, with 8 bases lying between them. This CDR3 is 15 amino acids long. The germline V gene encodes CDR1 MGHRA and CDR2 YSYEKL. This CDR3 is CASSQEAVTYNEQFF. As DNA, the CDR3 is TGCGCCAGCAGCCAAGAGGCGGTAACCTACAATGAGCAGTTCTTC.

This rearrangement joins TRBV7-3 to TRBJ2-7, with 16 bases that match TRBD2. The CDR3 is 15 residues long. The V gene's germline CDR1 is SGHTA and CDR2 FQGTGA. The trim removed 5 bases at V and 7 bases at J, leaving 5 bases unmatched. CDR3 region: CASSPGTSGGEEQYF. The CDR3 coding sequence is TGTGCCAGCAGCCCTGGGACTAGCGGGGGGGAGGAGCAGTACTTC.